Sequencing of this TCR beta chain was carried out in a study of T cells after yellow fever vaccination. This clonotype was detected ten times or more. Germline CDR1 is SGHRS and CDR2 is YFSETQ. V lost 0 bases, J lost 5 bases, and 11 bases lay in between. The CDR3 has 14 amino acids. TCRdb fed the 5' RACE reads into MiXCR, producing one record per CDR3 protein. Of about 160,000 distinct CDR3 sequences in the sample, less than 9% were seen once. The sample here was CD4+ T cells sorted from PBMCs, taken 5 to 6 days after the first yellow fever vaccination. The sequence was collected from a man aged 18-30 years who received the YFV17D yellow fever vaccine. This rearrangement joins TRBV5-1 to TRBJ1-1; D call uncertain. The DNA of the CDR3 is TGCGCCAGCAGCTTGGCCGAGGAGAGGACTGAAGCTTTCTTT. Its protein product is CASSLAEERTEAFF.